This T cell receptor (beta chain) was sequenced during a study of Ad26.COV2.S vaccination and SARS-CoV-2 variants. In germline, CDR1 is LGHDT, CDR2 YNNKEL (reference sequence). V was cut by 3 bases and J by 8 bases, with 7 bases left in between. The CDR3 totals 12 residues. Produced via immunoSEQ multiplex PCR; TCRdb's table is partial and in-frame only. This sample carries over 130,000 clones, 80% to 90% of them seen once, and the ten largest clones take approximately 5%. This chain connects TRBV3-1 (or the pseudogene TRBV3-2) to TRBJ2-2; D uncertain. Sequences were derived from peripheral blood, sampled after recovery from COVID-19. The TCR comes from a human donor who had recovered from COVID-19. CDR3 sequence reads: CASSHLSGELFF. The CDR3 nucleotides are TGTGCCAGCAGCCACCTCTCTGGGGAGCTGTTTTTT.